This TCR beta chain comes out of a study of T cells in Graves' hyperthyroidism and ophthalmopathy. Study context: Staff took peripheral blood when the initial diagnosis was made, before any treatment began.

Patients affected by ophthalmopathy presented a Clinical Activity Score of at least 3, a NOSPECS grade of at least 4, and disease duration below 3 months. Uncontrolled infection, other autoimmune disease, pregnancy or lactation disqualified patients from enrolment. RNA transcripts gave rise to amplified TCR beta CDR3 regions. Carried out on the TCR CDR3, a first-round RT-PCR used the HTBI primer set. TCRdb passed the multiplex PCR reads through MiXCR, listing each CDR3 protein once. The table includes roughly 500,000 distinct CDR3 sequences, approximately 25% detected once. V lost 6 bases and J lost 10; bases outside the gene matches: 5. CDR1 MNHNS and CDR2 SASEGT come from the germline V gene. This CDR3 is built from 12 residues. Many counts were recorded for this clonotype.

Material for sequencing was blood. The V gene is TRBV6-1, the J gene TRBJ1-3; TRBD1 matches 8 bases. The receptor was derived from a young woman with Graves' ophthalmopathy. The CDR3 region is CASSNGQGTIYF. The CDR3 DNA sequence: TGTGCCAGCAGCAATGGACAGGGAACCATATATTTT.